This T cell receptor beta chain was sequenced in a study of T cell changes during pregnancy in multiple sclerosis. Here immunoSEQ multiplex PCR was the method, and the copy in TCRdb shows in-frame clones only, minus some. The sample lists tens of thousands of clones, about 91% seen once, with approximately 0.99% in the top ten. This CDR3 is built from 12 residues. The ends lost 6 bases at V and 2 bases at J; junction bases unmatched: 4. CDR1 is SQVTM and CDR2 is ANQGSEA in the germline V gene. This sequence originates from a female donor with multiple sclerosis, enrolled in a pregnancy study. The genes are TRBV29-1 and TRBJ2-7, with 7 bases identical to TRBD2. The sample in question was peripheral blood, obtained before pregnancy. The CDR3 sequence: CSVAGLTYEQYF. CDR3 nucleotide sequence: TGCAGCGTAGCGGGACTTACCTACGAGCAGTACTTC.